This paragraph covers one T cell receptor beta chain sequence. The antigen it binds to is not known. Within one base of it there is no much larger clone, and no base qualities were kept. Each collaborating institution followed its own protocols to collect whole blood in K2EDTA tubes. For TCRbeta analysis, collaborators shipped samples as frozen whole blood, isolated PBMCs, or DNA extracted from either of those sample types. TCRbeta CDR3 regions were amplified from genomic DNA using the immunoSEQ Assay, a bias-controlled multiplex PCR. The source study handled its data this way. Nucleated cell counts per sample were estimated from amplification of reference gene primers within the assay. To quantify the absolute abundance of each unique TCRbeta CDR3 rearrangement, sequence reads were collapsed and filtered. For each sample, productive Simpson clonality was calculated as the square root of Simpson's diversity index over productive rearrangements. TCRdb mirrors the immuneACCESS table, restricted to in-frame sequences. Some clones are absent from its copies; in checked studies, under half trace to an unresolved V gene, and the reason for the others is unknown. That table supplies the V and J calls and clone size; D and trimming were determined from the DNA. This sample holds tens of thousands of clones; 90% were observed only once. Roughly 1.2% of the sample is taken by the ten largest.

The record originates from a study of blood T cell repertoires in COVID-19 (dated by TCRdb to the early 2020s). At the level of the whole study: Collaborator samples came from the United States, Italy and Spain and covered acute and convalescent phases of COVID-19. The prospective study material was composed of cDNA or gDNA derived from T cells, B-cell-depleted T cells, or PBMCs. The dataset comprised deeply sampled blood TCRbeta repertoires from subjects exposed to, actively infected with, or recovered from COVID-19. The repertoires were released in a freely available public database intended as a resource for research on the immune response to SARS-CoV-2. Samples came from the ongoing ImmuneRACE study (first 160 participants) plus 1,254 subjects from 6 global collaborators. A de-identified subject ID, COVID-19 status, age in years and sex were almost always included in the sample metadata. Where available, HLA class I and class II types were obtained from metadata supplied by the sample provider rather than from assay-based typing.

General study outcomes and caveats: Clinical and demographic metadata were provided uncurated, with the amount varying by source and participant.

Sequences were obtained from peripheral blood. This receptor was obtained from a man aged 55 to 70 with acute or convalescent COVID-19.

The nucleotide sequence reads TGTGCCAGCAAGAGGGCAGGAAGGAACACTGAAGCTTTCTTT. Its translation reads: CASKRAGRNTEAFF. The sequence is built from TRBV6-5 and TRBJ1-1, with no D gene named confidently. Looking up the germline V gene yields CDR1 MNHEY and CDR2 SVGAGI. V loses 7 bases, J loses 1 base, and the germline ends lie 13 bases apart. Including the terminal cysteine and phenylalanine, the CDR3 comprises 14 residues. CDR3 DNA is the only sequence kept; it has 42 bases, read in frame from the first base.